Presented here are 31 T cell receptor beta chains from one specimen sequenced in a study of blood T cells in healthy people across ages. A sample-barcoded 5' primer and a J-beta primer mix were used in a second PCR of roughly 6 to 11 cycles. TCRdb fed the 5' RACE reads into MiXCR, producing one record per CDR3 protein. Of more than 700,000 distinct CDR3 sequences listed, less than 60% were seen once; the top ten hold about a sixth. Specimen: blood. These receptors were taken from a man older than 75 in good health.

The gene calls are TRBV7-9 and TRBJ2-7; 9 bases are a match to TRBD1. V lost 6 bases and J lost 7; bases outside the gene matches: 13. Germline-derived CDR1 and CDR2 are SEHNR and FQNEAQ (reference sequence). The CDR3 loop spans 15 amino acids. CDR3 in DNA: TGTGCCAGCAGACGACAGGGGGACACATTCGATGAGCAGTACTTC. Encoded protein: CASRRQGDTFDEQYF.

J is TRBJ2-1 and V is TRBV14; tentatively, D is TRBD2 (6 bases). Between the trimmed V and J ends, which lost 2 bases and 2 bases, there was a span of 13 bases. Looked up from germline, CDR1 is SGHDN and CDR2 is FVKESK. The CDR3 sequence is 16 residues long. The CDR3 DNA follows: TGTGCCAGCAGCCAATTGGGGGAGGTCGCCTACAATGAGCAGTTCTTC. The encoded protein is CASSQLGEVAYNEQFF.

This clonotype appeared a few times. The genes are TRBV7-2 and TRBJ2-1, with TRBD1 as a possible D gene (5 bases). Germline values: CDR1 SGHTA, CDR2 FQGNSA. The CDR3 totals 13 residues. Trimming cost V 1 base and J 6 bases, with 7 bases left between them. The chain's CDR3 is CASSLDRFNEQFF. The CDR3 DNA is TGTGCCAGCAGCTTAGACAGGTTCAATGAGCAGTTCTTC.

V usage is TRBV30 and J usage is TRBJ1-6, with unresolved D. The V end was cut by 2 bases, the J end by 7 bases, with 6 bases between. CDR1 is GTSNPN, CDR2 SVGIG, per germline (reference sequence). The CDR3 covers 12 residues. The CDR3 region is CAWSSGNSPLHF. The CDR3 DNA is TGTGCCTGGAGTTCCGGGAATTCACCCCTCCACTTT.

This clonotype has more than one count but fewer than ten. This rearrangement joins TRBV5-5 to TRBJ1-1, with D uncertain. Germline V gives CDR1 SGHKS, CDR2 YYEKEE (reference sequence). V was clipped by 3 bases and J by 1 base, with 10 bases between them. The CDR3 loop spans 14 amino acids. The CDR3 reads CASSSGRGNTEAFF. The DNA for the CDR3 is TGTGCCAGCAGCTCCGGGCGAGGGAACACTGAAGCTTTCTTT.

The rearrangement links TRBV11-2 to TRBJ2-7; 7 bases are a match to TRBD2. Judging by the DNA end, TRBJ2-5 fits better; the J call may be wrong. The V gene's germline CDR1 is SGHAT and CDR2 FQNNGV. The CDR3 covers 17 residues. CDR3: CASSSPGGDYRRETQYF. DNA for the CDR3: TGTGCCAGCAGCTCGCCTGGGGGGGACTACCGACGCGAGACCCAGTACTTC.

The rearrangement links TRBV7-2 to TRBJ1-6; TRBD1 is a possible D gene (5 bases). The V end lost 2 bases, the J end lost 0 bases, and 20 bases lay between the germline ends. Germline values: CDR1 SGHTA, CDR2 FQGNSA. There are 20 residues in the CDR3. The CDR3 here is CASSLMLGRDSGSYNSPLHF. The CDR3, as DNA: TGTGCCAGCAGCTTAATGTTAGGGAGGGACTCGGGCTCCTATAATTCACCCCTCCACTTT.

The rearrangement joins TRBV3-1 to TRBJ2-1, with D hard to call. Looked up from germline, CDR1 is LGHDT and CDR2 is YNNKEL (reference sequence). V lost 4 bases, J lost 4 bases, and 8 bases lay in between. The CDR3 is 13 residues long. CDR3 residues: CASSPVGYNEQFF. The DNA of the CDR3 is TGTGCCAGCAGCCCTGTGGGGTACAATGAGCAGTTCTTC.

Concerning this clonotype itself: A much larger clonotype is one base distant, so this may be a read error. The chain is built from TRBV5-1 and TRBJ2-7, with unresolved D. This CDR3 has 15 amino acids. The germline V gene encodes CDR1 SGHRS and CDR2 YFSETQ. V was cut by 0 bases and J by 0 bases, with 10 bases left in between. The CDR3 protein is CASSLAWNASYEQYF. The CDR3 bases are TGCGCCAGCAGCTTGGCGTGGAACGCCTCCTACGAGCAGTACTTC.

The chain has TRBV6-2 or TRBV6-3 and TRBJ2-7, with a weak D call TRBD1 (5 bases). The CDR3 runs 11 residues. Per the germline V gene, CDR1 is MNHEY and CDR2 is SVGEGT. V was pared by 8 bases and J by 6 bases, with 11 bases between. DNA for the CDR3: TGTGCCAGCTCCAGGGTTAGCGAGCAGTACTTC. Protein product: CASSRVSEQYF.

This clonotype was seen ten or more times. This rearrangement joins TRBV18 to TRBJ2-1, with unresolved D. V was clipped by 7 bases and J by 8 bases, with 9 bases between them. The CDR3 totals 11 residues. Germline V gene sequence: CDR1 KGHSH, CDR2 LQKENI. The CDR3 DNA is TGTGCCAGCTGTACCTCGGATGAGCAGTTCTTC. Its translation is CASCTSDEQFF.

This chain links TRBV12-3 or TRBV12-4 with TRBJ2-3; D may be TRBD1 (6 bases). The V end lost 5 bases, the J end lost 1 base, and 19 bases lay between the germline ends. The CDR3 has 17 amino acids. This CDR3 is CASSHLGAGVGTDTQYF. CDR3 bases: TGTGCCAGCAGTCACCTGGGGGCAGGGGTTGGCACAGATACGCAGTATTTT.

CDR3 bases: TGTGCCAGCAGTGACTCGCGACTAGCGGGAGGGCAGCAGTACTTC. Amino acids: CASSDSRLAGGQQYF. The chain is built from TRBV2 and TRBJ2-7; TRBD2 matches at 14 bases. There are 15 residues in the CDR3. Germline CDR1 reads SNHLY; CDR2 reads FYNNEI. V shed 3 bases and J 8 bases; nucleotides not matched to a gene: 6. Based on the CDR3 plus reference TRBV2 and TRBJ2-7, the full variable domain is EPEVTQTPSHQVTQMGQEVILRCVPISNHLYFYWYRQILGQKVEFLVSFYNNEISEKSEIFDDQFSVERPDGSNFTLKIRSTKLEDSAMYFCASSDSRLAGGQQYFGPGTRLTVT.

At least ten counts were recorded for this clonotype. The chain carries TRBV12-3 or TRBV12-4 and TRBJ2-1; weak D call: TRBD2 (5 bases). With 3 bases removed from V and 3 bases from J, the gap between germline ends came to 15 bases. CDR3 length: 16 amino acids. The CDR3 loop is CASSFGAVGGYNEQFF. For the CDR3, the DNA is TGTGCCAGCAGTTTCGGAGCGGTCGGTGGCTACAATGAGCAGTTCTTC.

This chain's CDR3 is CASRTATGQETQYF. DNA of the CDR3: TGTGCCAGCCGAACCGCGACAGGACAAGAGACCCAGTACTTC. This sequence joins TRBV27 and TRBJ2-5; maybe TRBD1 (6 bases). The length of the CDR3 is 14 residues. The germline CDR1 and CDR2 sequences are MNHEY and SMNVEV (reference sequence). V was shortened by 8 bases and J by 2 bases, with 15 bases between the two germline ends.

The chain has TRBV7-2 and TRBJ2-5; unclear D gene. Gene TRBJ2-7 matches the end of the DNA better, so the J call may be wrong. This CDR3 is 13 amino acids long. CDR1 is SGHTA, CDR2 FQGNSA, per germline. The CDR3 reads CASSLEPNGEQYF. DNA of the CDR3: TGTGCCAGCAGCTTAGAACCCAATGGCGAGCAGTACTTC.

This chain joins TRBV5-5 and TRBJ1-4; TRBD1 aligns across 12 bases. Trimming at V came to 4 bases and at J to 1 base, leaving 5 bases not matched to a gene. CDR1 and CDR2 from the germline V gene are SGHKS and YYEKEE (reference sequence). The CDR3 is made up of 17 amino acids. The CDR3 is CASSPGQGAQTNEKLFF. The CDR3 nucleotides are TGTGCCAGCAGCCCGGGACAGGGGGCCCAAACTAATGAAAAACTGTTTTTT.

The rearrangement joins TRBV20-1 to TRBJ2-3; D is perhaps TRBD2 (6 bases). Trimming cost V 5 bases and J 2 bases, with 14 bases left between them. The length of the CDR3 is 14 residues. Per germline, CDR1 DFQATT and CDR2 SNEGSKA (reference sequence). The CDR3 region is CSALPGLNTDTQYF. The DNA for the CDR3 is TGCAGTGCTTTACCGGGACTCAACACAGATACGCAGTATTTT.

V gene TRBV29-1 combines with J gene TRBJ2-7; the match to TRBD2 covers 11 bases. The CDR3 extends over 14 amino acids. Germline V gene data show CDR1 as SQVTM and CDR2 as ANQGSEA. J was trimmed by 7 bases and V by 7 bases; bases with no gene match: 12. The CDR3 nucleotides read TGCAGCGGGAGAGGGCTAGCGGGAGGTGGTGAGCAGTACTTC. Encoded protein: CSGRGLAGGGEQYF.

The V gene is TRBV7-2, the J gene TRBJ1-5; D is perhaps TRBD1 (5 bases). V lost 5 bases, J lost 6 bases, and 17 bases lay in between. The germline gives CDR1 SGHTA, CDR2 FQGNSA. The CDR3 is 15 residues long. CDR3 nucleotide sequence: TGTGCCAGCAGCCGATCGGGGGGAAAGGGTCAGCCCCAGCATTTT. Amino acids: CASSRSGGKGQPQHF. The full variable domain, its missing parts supplied by reference TRBV7-2 and TRBJ1-5, is GAGVSQSPSNKVTEKGKDVELRCDPISGHTALYWYRQSLGQGLEFLIYFQGNSAPDKSGLPSDRFSAERTGGSVSTLTIQRTQQEDSAVYLCASSRSGGKGQPQHFGDGTRLSIL.

This chain uses TRBV18 with TRBJ2-4, with D unclear. Near its end, the DNA agrees better with TRBJ2-5, so the J call may be wrong. This CDR3 region has 14 residues. Germline V gives CDR1 KGHSH, CDR2 LQKENI. CDR3 nucleotide sequence: TGTGCCAGCTCACCACCGTTACCCCAAGAGACCCAGTACTTC. Translating it yields CASSPPLPQETQYF.

This rearrangement joins TRBV3-1 to TRBJ1-5, with a weak D call TRBD1 (5 bases). The CDR3 is 14 residues long. Germline V gives CDR1 LGHDT, CDR2 YNNKEL (reference sequence). V shed 4 bases and J shed 7 bases, with 14 bases lying between them. The CDR3 sequence: CASSRSGGGQPQHF. The CDR3 DNA reads TGTGCCAGCAGCCGAAGTGGGGGGGGACAGCCCCAGCATTTT.

This clonotype occurred a few times. The chain uses TRBV29-1 and TRBJ2-1, with a tentative D call TRBD2 (6 bases). Germline lookup yields CDR1 SQVTM and CDR2 ANQGSEA. Between the trimmed V and J ends, which lost 1 base and 8 bases, there was a span of 9 bases. CDR3 length equals 12 residues. This CDR3 reads CSVEASSDEQFF. The CDR3, as DNA: TGCAGCGTTGAAGCGTCTAGCGATGAGCAGTTCTTC.

The J gene is TRBJ2-1, the V gene TRBV28; a weak D match, TRBD1 (5 bases). There are 13 residues in the CDR3. V was pared by 3 bases and J by 4 bases, with 7 bases between. The germline CDR1 and CDR2 sequences are MDHEN and SYDVKM. The CDR3 DNA follows: TGTGCCAGCAGTTTTCAGGGTTACAATGAGCAGTTCTTC. Protein: CASSFQGYNEQFF.

V is TRBV7-2 and J is TRBJ2-2, with a possible D match to TRBD1 (6 bases). Germline assignment: CDR1 SGHTA and CDR2 FQGNSA. Trimming took off 3 bases at V and 4 bases at J, with 9 bases between the two ends. The CDR3 covers 14 residues. CDR3 nucleotide sequence: TGTGCCAGCAGCTTCTCACAGGGCACCGGGGAGCTGTTTTTT. Amino acids: CASSFSQGTGELFF.

Concerning this clonotype itself: A much larger clone differs from this one at a single base, so this may be a read error. J is TRBJ2-7 and V is TRBV6-1; a possible D gene is TRBD2 (6 bases). Per germline, CDR1 MNHNS and CDR2 SASEGT. This CDR3 comprises 15 residues. The CDR3 DNA is TGTGCCAGCAGTGAGGCGGGGAGCGAGGCCTACGAGCAGAACTTC. It translates to CASSEAGSEAYEQNF.

In this sample, this clonotype turned up a few times. V is TRBV20-1 and J is TRBJ2-4, with no clear D. The CDR3 consists of 13 residues. V lost 3 bases, J lost 6 bases, and 12 bases lay in between. CDR1 and CDR2 (germline): DFQATT, SNEGSKA (reference sequence). The CDR3 DNA follows: TGCAGTGCTAGGCCCCCCAACCGAAACATTCAGTACTTC. Residues: CSARPPNRNIQYF.

This clonotype was seen a handful of times. The V and J genes are TRBV6-2 or TRBV6-3 and TRBJ2-3, with D perhaps given as TRBD1 or TRBD2 (5 bases each). The CDR3 loop spans 15 amino acids. Between the trimmed V and J ends, which lost 3 bases and 0 bases, there was a span of 10 bases. Germline loops: CDR1 MNHEY, CDR2 SVGEGT. This CDR3 reads CASSYRDASTDTQYF. The CDR3 DNA is TGTGCCAGCAGTTATAGGGACGCGAGCACAGATACGCAGTATTTT.

The chain links TRBV20-1 to TRBJ2-7; 11 bases map to TRBD2. This CDR3 region has 12 residues. Germline V gene sequence: CDR1 DFQATT, CDR2 SNEGSKA (reference sequence). The trim removed 6 bases at V and 3 bases at J, leaving 1 base unmatched. CDR3 loop: CSATSGSYEQYF. The CDR3 coding sequence is TGCAGTGCCACTAGCGGGAGCTACGAGCAGTACTTC.

This clonotype was seen a handful of times. The gene calls are TRBV29-1 and TRBJ2-1, with 8 bases matching TRBD2. The CDR3 consists of 16 residues. Trimming cost V 0 bases and J 3 bases; bases outside gene matches: 7. In germline, CDR1 is SQVTM, CDR2 ANQGSEA. The DNA of the CDR3 is TGCAGCGTTGAAGATCAGGCGGGAGGTCTCTACAATGAGCAGTTCTTC. Translating it yields CSVEDQAGGLYNEQFF.

Only a few counts were recorded for this clonotype. CDR3 protein: CASNTIGAGEHYEQYF. In DNA form, the CDR3 reads TGTGCCAGCAACACAATCGGAGCGGGAGAGCACTACGAGCAGTACTTC. This rearrangement joins TRBV27 to TRBJ2-5; 8 nucleotides match TRBD2. The DNA end is a closer match to TRBJ2-7, so the J assignment may be wrong. The CDR3 sequence is 16 residues long. Germline V gives CDR1 MNHEY, CDR2 SMNVEV (reference sequence).